This T cell receptor beta chain was recovered during a study of T-cell memory formation after mild COVID-19. This clonotype turned up a few times. Antigen specificity is unknown. A single record per CDR3 protein comes from TCRdb applying MiXCR to the 5' RACE reads. Of roughly 130,000 distinct CDR3 sequences listed, approximately 15% are singletons. CDR1 is LGHNT and CDR2 is FRNRAP in the germline V gene. The V and J ends lost 1 base and 3 bases respectively, with 4 bases between them. The CDR3 loop spans 12 amino acids. Overall study findings and caveats: The main location of contracting CD4+ clones was CM and EM, and that of contracting CD8+ clones was EMRA.

The rearrangement links TRBV12-5 to TRBJ2-7; the D is unclear. The sequencing input was PBMCs or a T cell subset sorted from them (not recorded which). The source of this sequence is a man in his late teens or twenties who had mild COVID-19 (a few samples of this study predate the infection). Cell type and time point are not known. CDR3 residues: CASGLDFYEQYF. DNA for the CDR3: TGTGCTAGTGGTTTGGACTTCTACGAGCAGTACTTC.